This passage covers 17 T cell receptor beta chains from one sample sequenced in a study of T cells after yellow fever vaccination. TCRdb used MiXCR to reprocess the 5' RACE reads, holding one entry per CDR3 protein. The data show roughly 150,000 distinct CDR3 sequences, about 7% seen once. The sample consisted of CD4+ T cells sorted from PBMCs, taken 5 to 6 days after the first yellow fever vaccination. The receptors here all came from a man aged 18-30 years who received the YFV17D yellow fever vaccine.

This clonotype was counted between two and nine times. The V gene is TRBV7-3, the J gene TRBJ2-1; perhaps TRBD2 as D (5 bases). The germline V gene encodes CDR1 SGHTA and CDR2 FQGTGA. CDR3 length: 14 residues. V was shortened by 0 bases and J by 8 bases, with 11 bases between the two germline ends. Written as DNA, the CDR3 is TGTGCCAGCAGCTTAACCCGTTGGGGAGATGAGCAGTTCTTC. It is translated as CASSLTRWGDEQFF. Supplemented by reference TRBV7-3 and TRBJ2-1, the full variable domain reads GAGVSQTPSNKVTEKGKYVELRCDPISGHTALYWYRQSLGQGPEFLIYFQGTGAADDSGLPNDRFFAVRPEGSVSTLKIQRTERGDSAVYLCASSLTRWGDEQFFGPGTRLTVL.

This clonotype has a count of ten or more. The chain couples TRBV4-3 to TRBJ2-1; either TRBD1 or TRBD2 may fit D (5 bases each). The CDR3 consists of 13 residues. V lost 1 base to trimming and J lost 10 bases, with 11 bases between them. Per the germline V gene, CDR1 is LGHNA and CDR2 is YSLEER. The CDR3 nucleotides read TGCGCCAGCAGCCAAGGGGGGAGAGGGGAGCAGTTCTTC. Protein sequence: CASSQGGRGEQFF.

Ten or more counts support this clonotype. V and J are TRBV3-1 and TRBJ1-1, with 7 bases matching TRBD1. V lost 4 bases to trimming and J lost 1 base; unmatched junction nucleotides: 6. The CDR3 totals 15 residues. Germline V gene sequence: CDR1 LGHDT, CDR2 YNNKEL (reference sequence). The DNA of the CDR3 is TGTGCCAGCAGCCCAACCTGGACAGGGAACACTGAAGCTTTCTTT. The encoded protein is CASSPTWTGNTEAFF.

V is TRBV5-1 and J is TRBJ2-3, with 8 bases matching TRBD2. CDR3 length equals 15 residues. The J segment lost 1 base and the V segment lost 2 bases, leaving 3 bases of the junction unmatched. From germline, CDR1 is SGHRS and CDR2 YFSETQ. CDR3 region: CASSFQAGGTDTQYF. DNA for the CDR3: TGCGCCAGCAGCTTCCAAGCGGGGGGCACAGATACGCAGTATTTT.

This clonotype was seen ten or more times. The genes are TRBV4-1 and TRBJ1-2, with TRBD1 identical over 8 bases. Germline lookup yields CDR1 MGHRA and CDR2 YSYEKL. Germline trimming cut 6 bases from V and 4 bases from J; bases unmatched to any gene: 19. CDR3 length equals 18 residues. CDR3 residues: CASRAGVWDRFSSYGYTF. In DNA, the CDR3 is TGCGCCAGCAGGGCAGGAGTCTGGGACAGGTTCTCGAGCTATGGCTACACCTTC.

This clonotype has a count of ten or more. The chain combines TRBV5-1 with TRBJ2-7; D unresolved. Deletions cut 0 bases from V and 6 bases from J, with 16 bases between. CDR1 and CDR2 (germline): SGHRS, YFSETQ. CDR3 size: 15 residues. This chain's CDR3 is CASSLVGSWPSEQYF. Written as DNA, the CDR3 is TGCGCCAGCAGCTTGGTGGGTTCATGGCCCTCCGAGCAGTACTTC.

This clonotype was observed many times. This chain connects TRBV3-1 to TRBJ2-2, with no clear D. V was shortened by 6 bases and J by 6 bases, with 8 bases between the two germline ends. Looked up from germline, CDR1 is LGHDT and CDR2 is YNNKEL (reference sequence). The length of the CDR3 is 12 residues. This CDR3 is CASSFGSGELFF. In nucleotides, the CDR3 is TGTGCCAGCAGTTTCGGATCCGGGGAGCTGTTTTTT. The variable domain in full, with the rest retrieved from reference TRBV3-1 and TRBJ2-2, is DTAVSQTPKYLVTQMGNDKSIKCEQNLGHDTMYWYKQDSKKFLKIMFSYNNKELIINETVPNRFSPKSPDKAHLNLHINSLELGDSAVYFCASSFGSGELFFGEGSRLTVL.

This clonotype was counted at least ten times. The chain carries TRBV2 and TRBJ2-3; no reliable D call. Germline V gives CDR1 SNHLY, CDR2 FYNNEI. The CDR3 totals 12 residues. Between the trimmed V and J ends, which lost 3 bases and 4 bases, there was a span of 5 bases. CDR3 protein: CASSEGPDTQYF. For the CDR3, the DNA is TGTGCCAGCAGTGAGGGCCCAGATACGCAGTATTTT.

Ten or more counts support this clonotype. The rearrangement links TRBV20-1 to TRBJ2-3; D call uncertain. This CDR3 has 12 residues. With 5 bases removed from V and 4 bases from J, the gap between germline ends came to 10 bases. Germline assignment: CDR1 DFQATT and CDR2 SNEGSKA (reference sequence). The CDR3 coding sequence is TGCAGTGCTGATTCTAGGGCAGATACGCAGTATTTT. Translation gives CSADSRADTQYF.

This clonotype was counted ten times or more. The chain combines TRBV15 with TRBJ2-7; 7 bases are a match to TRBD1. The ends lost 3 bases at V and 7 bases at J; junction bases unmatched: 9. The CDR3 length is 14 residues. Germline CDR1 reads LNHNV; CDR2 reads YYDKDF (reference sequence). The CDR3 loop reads CATSRSTGYAEQYF. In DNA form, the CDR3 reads TGTGCCACCAGCAGGTCGACAGGGTACGCGGAGCAGTACTTC.

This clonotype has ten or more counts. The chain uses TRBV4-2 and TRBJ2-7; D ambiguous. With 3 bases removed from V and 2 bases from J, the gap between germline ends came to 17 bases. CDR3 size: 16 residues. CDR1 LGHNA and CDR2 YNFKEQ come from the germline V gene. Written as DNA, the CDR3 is TGTGCCAGCAGCCACCGCGCTGGAGAGGACCCCTACGAGCAGTACTTC. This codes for CASSHRAGEDPYEQYF.

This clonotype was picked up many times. The CDR3 loop is CASSFGTGVYEQYF. The CDR3 nucleotides are TGCGCCAGCAGCTTTGGGACAGGAGTTTACGAGCAGTACTTC. This chain uses TRBV4-3 with TRBJ2-7, with 8 bases fitting TRBD1. The CDR3 spans 14 residues. The germline CDR1 and CDR2 sequences are LGHNA and YSLEER. V trimming: 5 bases; J trimming: 4 bases; junction bases outside the gene matches: 7.

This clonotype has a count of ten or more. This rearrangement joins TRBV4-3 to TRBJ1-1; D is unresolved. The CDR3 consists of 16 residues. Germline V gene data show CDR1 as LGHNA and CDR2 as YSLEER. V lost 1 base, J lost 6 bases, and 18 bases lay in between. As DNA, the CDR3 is TGCGCCAGCAGCCAAGGTTACGCAAGTGTTTTGTCTGAAGCTTTCTTT. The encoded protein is CASSQGYASVLSEAFF.

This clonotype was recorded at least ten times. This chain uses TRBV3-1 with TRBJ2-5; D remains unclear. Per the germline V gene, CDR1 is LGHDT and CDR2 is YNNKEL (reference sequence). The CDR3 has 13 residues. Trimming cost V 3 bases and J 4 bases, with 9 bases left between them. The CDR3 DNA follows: TGTGCCAGCAGCCACCCTCCGGTAGAGACCCAGTACTTC. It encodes CASSHPPVETQYF.

In DNA, the CDR3 is TGTGCCAGCAGCTCAACGGGACAGCTCTCAGAAAAACTGTTTTTT. As protein: CASSSTGQLSEKLFF. The genes are TRBV7-2 and TRBJ1-4; 7 bases map to TRBD1. V shed 4 bases and J 8 bases; nucleotides not matched to a gene: 10. Germline CDR1 and CDR2: SGHTA and FQGNSA. The CDR3 runs to 15 residues.

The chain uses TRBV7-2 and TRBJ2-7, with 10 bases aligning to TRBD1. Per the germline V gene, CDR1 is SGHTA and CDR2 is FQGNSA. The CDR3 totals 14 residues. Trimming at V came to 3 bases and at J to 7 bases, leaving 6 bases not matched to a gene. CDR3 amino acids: CASSFDRGRWEQYF. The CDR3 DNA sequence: TGTGCCAGCAGCTTCGACAGGGGGCGTTGGGAGCAGTACTTC. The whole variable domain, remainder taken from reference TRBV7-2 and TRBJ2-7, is GAGVSQSPSNKVTEKGKDVELRCDPISGHTALYWYRQSLGQGLEFLIYFQGNSAPDKSGLPSDRFSAERTGGSVSTLTIQRTQQEDSAVYLCASSFDRGRWEQYFGPGTRLTVT.

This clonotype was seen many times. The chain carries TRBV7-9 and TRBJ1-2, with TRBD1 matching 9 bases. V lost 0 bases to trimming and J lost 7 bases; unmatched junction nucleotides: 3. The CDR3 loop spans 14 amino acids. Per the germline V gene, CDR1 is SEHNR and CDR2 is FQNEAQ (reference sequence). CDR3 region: CASSLADRGSGYTF. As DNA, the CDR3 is TGTGCCAGCAGCTTAGCGGACAGGGGTAGTGGCTACACCTTC.